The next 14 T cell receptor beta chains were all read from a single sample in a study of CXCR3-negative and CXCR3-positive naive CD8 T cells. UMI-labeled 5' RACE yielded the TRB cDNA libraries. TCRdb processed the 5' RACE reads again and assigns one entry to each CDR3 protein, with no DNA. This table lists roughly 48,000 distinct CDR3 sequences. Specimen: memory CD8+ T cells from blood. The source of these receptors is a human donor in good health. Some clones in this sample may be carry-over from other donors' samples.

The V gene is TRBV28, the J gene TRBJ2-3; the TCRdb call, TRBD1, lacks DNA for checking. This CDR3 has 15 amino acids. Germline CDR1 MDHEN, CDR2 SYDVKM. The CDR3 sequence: CASSFAQGLADTQYF.

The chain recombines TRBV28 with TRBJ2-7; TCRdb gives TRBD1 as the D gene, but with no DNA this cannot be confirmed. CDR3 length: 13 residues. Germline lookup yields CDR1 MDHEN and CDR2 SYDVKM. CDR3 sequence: CASSPGGSYEQYF. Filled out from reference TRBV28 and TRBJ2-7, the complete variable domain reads DVKVTQSSRYLVKRTGEKVFLECVQDMDHENMFWYRQDPGLGLRLIYFSYDVKMKEKGDIPEGYSVSREKKERFSLILESASTNQTSMYLCASSPGGSYEQYFGPGTRLTVT.

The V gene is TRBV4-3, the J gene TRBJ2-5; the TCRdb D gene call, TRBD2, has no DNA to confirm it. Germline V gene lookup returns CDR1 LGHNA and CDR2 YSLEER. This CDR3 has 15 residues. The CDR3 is CASSQRSGSQETQYF.

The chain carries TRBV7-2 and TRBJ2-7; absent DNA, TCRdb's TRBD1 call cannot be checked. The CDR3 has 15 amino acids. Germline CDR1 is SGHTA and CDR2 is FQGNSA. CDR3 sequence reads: CASSLWVGAAYEQYF.

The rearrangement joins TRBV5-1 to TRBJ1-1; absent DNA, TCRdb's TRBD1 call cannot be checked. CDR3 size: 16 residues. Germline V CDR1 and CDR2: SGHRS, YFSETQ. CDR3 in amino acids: CASSPSSTGMNTEAFF.

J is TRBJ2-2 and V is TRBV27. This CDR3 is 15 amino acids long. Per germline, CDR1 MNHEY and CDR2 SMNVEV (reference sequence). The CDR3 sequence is CASSEQYANTGELSF.

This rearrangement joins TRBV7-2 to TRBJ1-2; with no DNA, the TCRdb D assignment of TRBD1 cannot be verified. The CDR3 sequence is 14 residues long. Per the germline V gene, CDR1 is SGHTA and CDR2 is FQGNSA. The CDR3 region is CASSFPGTNYGYTF.

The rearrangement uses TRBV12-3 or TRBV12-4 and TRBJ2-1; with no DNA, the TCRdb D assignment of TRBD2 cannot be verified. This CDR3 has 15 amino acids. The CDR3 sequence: CASSEGTSRYNEQFF.

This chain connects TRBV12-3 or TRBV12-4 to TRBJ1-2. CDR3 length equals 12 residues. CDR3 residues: CASKGGLYGYTF.

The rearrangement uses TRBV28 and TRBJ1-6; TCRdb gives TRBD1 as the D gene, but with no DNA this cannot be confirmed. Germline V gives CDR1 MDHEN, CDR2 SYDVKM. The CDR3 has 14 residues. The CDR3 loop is CASGGGRYNSPLHF.

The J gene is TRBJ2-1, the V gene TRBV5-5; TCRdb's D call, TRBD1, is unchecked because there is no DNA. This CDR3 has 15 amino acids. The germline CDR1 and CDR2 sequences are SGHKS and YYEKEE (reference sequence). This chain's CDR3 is CASSLRDRGRVEQFF.

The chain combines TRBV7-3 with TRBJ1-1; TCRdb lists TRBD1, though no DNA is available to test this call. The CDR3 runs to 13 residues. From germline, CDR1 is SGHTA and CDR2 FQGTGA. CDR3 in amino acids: CASRQGWETEAFF.

This CDR3 is CASSYSNGVSYEQYF. V usage is TRBV6-5 and J usage is TRBJ2-7. Germline loops: CDR1 MNHEY, CDR2 SVGAGI. CDR3 length: 15 residues.

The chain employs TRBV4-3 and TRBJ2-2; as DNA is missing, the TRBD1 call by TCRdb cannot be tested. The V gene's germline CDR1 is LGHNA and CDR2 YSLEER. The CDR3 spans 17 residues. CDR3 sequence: CASSQDLSGGAYGELFF.